Shown below are 27 T cell receptor beta chains from a single sample sequenced in a study of response to subunit inactivated influenza vaccine. One entry per CDR3 protein, called by TCRdb with MiXCR from the RT-PCR reads. The data hold almost 250,000 distinct CDR3 sequences, with approximately 12% observed a single time. The sample consisted of non-naive T cells sorted from PBMCs, taken 14 days before vaccination. These receptors all come from a man aged 45 to 65 who received an inactivated influenza vaccine.

The rearrangement links TRBV27 to TRBJ1-6, with no clear D. Germline V gives CDR1 MNHEY, CDR2 SMNVEV (reference sequence). CDR3 length: 17 amino acids. Trimming took off 1 base at V and 5 bases at J, with 15 bases between the two ends. DNA of the CDR3: TGTGCCAGCAGTTTATTTTTTAGGAGCGAGAATAATTCACCCCTCCACTTT. The encoded protein is CASSLFFRSENNSPLHF.

This clonotype appeared many times. The gene calls are TRBV4-1 and TRBJ1-5; weak D call: TRBD1 (5 bases). Germline CDR1 reads MGHRA; CDR2 reads YSYEKL. V lost 0 bases, J lost 6 bases, and 12 bases lay in between. The CDR3 is 15 amino acids. CDR3 sequence (DNA): TGCGCCAGCAGCCAAGATCGGAGGGGCTCTCAGCCCCAGCATTTT. It specifies CASSQDRRGSQPQHF.

This clonotype turned up a few times. The chain joins TRBV2 to TRBJ2-4; 11 nucleotides agree with TRBD2. V shed 6 bases, J shed 1 base, and the junction held 5 bases outside the gene matches. This CDR3 has 16 residues. Germline CDR1 is SNHLY and CDR2 is FYNNEI. CDR3 nucleotides: TGTGCCAGCAGAGCGGGACTAGCGGTCGCCAAAAACATTCAGTACTTC. It yields the protein CASRAGLAVAKNIQYF. The variable domain in full, with the rest retrieved from reference TRBV2 and TRBJ2-4, is EPEVTQTPSHQVTQMGQEVILRCVPISNHLYFYWYRQILGQKVEFLVSFYNNEISEKSEIFDDQFSVERPDGSNFTLKIRSTKLEDSAMYFCASRAGLAVAKNIQYFGAGTRLSVL.

The rearrangement links TRBV6-1 to TRBJ2-2; 7 positions match TRBD1. CDR3 length equals 14 residues. Germline lookup yields CDR1 MNHNS and CDR2 SASEGT. J gave up 2 bases and V 6 bases, and 3 bases lay outside the gene matches. Here the CDR3 reads CASRGTENTGELFF. DNA for the CDR3: TGTGCCAGCAGGGGGACAGAAAACACCGGGGAGCTGTTTTTT.

The genes are TRBV5-1 and TRBJ1-1, with D perhaps TRBD1 (6 bases). The CDR3 covers 14 residues. The ends were cut back, 0 bases at V and 5 bases at J, with 11 bases in the middle. Germline V gene sequence: CDR1 SGHRS, CDR2 YFSETQ. CDR3 nucleotides: TGCGCCAGCAGCTTGGGACATCAGGGGACTGAAGCTTTCTTT. Its protein is CASSLGHQGTEAFF.

The chain combines TRBV12-3 or TRBV12-4 with TRBJ2-3, with 10 bases fitting TRBD2. Trimming at V came to 3 bases and at J to 2 bases, leaving 8 bases not matched to a gene. The CDR3 spans 17 residues. CDR3 loop: CASSLGRTSGNTDTQYF. The CDR3 DNA sequence: TGTGCCAGCAGTTTGGGTCGGACTAGCGGAAACACAGATACGCAGTATTTT.

This clonotype has only a few counts. The V gene is TRBV6-1, the J gene TRBJ1-1; 11 nucleotides align to TRBD1. The CDR3 contains 16 residues. After removal of 4 bases from V and 6 bases from J, the junction contained 10 bases not matched to a gene. Germline V CDR1 and CDR2: MNHNS, SASEGT. The CDR3 loop reads CASSAMWTGGLSEAFF. The CDR3 DNA is TGTGCCAGCAGTGCCATGTGGACAGGGGGCTTGTCTGAAGCTTTCTTT.

The chain is built from TRBV2 and TRBJ1-5, with D hard to call. Germline-derived CDR1 and CDR2 are SNHLY and FYNNEI. Trimming removed 7 bases from V and 6 bases from J, with 16 bases in between. The CDR3 is 14 amino acids. Here the CDR3 DNA reads TGTGCCAGCACCCTCGGGCCTGCGGCTCAGCCCCAGCATTTT. Translation gives CASTLGPAAQPQHF.

This clonotype has ten or more counts. The rearrangement joins TRBV7-2 to TRBJ1-3, with D unclear. Trimming cost V 1 base and J 0 bases, with 10 bases left between them. The CDR3 sequence is 16 residues long. Germline V gene data show CDR1 as SGHTA and CDR2 as FQGNSA. DNA for the CDR3: TGTGCCAGCAGCTTAGGTTCGCGGTACTCTGGAAACACCATATATTTT. The encoded protein is CASSLGSRYSGNTIYF.

There are a few counts of this clonotype. The chain uses TRBV12-3 or TRBV12-4 and TRBJ2-5; D unclear. The V gene lost 6 bases and the J gene lost 1 base, with 12 bases spanning the gap. This CDR3 region has 14 residues. The DNA for the CDR3 is TGTGCCAGCAGCAGCTTTGAGCGCCAAGAGACCCAGTACTTC. Translated, it gives CASSSFERQETQYF.

This chain links TRBV5-1 with TRBJ2-7; TRBD2 is a possible D gene (5 bases). The V gene's germline CDR1 is SGHRS and CDR2 YFSETQ. V was shortened by 3 bases and J by 3 bases, with 13 bases between the two germline ends. The CDR3 is made up of 14 amino acids. The CDR3 bases are TGCGCCAGCAGCTATGGGAAAGAGGGCTACGAGCAGTACTTC. It yields the protein CASSYGKEGYEQYF.

The table lists this clonotype with a few counts. J is TRBJ2-7 and V is TRBV11-2, with D perhaps TRBD2 (5 bases). Germline assignment: CDR1 SGHAT and CDR2 FQNNGV. V was cut by 5 bases and J by 1 base, with 18 bases left in between. The length of the CDR3 is 16 residues. CDR3 region: CASSARPRTASYEQYF. The CDR3 DNA is TGTGCCAGCAGCGCACGCCCCCGGACTGCATCCTACGAGCAGTACTTC.

This clonotype was seen many times. This sequence joins TRBV12-3 or TRBV12-4 and TRBJ1-1; 7 bases fit TRBD1. The CDR3 has 16 amino acids. J gave up 2 bases and V 5 bases, and 11 bases lay outside the gene matches. CDR3 amino acids: CASSPYRGRTNTEAFF. The CDR3 bases are TGTGCCAGCAGTCCTTACAGGGGCAGAACAAACACTGAAGCTTTCTTT.

The chain links TRBV6-2 or TRBV6-3 to TRBJ1-5, with no clear D. The CDR3 is 13 residues long. The ends were cut back, 0 bases at V and 3 bases at J, with 3 bases in the middle. Germline loops: CDR1 MNHEY, CDR2 SVGEGT. Here the CDR3 reads CASSYSLNQPQHF. CDR3 coding DNA: TGTGCCAGCAGTTACTCCCTCAATCAGCCCCAGCATTTT.

DNA for the CDR3: TGTGCCATCAAAGCACAGGGGGGGAGCACAGATACGCAGTATTTT. Protein sequence: CAIKAQGGSTDTQYF. The chain joins TRBV10-3 to TRBJ2-3; TRBD1 is a possible D gene (8 bases). In germline, CDR1 is ENHRY, CDR2 SYGVKD. Trimming left V 7 bases short and J 0 bases short, with 14 bases between. CDR3 length: 15 amino acids.

This clonotype has a count of ten or more. The V gene is TRBV4-1, the J gene TRBJ1-2; D is unresolved. The V end lost 1 base, the J end lost 6 bases, and 9 bases lay between the germline ends. The germline V gene encodes CDR1 MGHRA and CDR2 YSYEKL. This CDR3 contains 13 residues. As DNA, the CDR3 is TGCGCCAGCAGCCAAGGAGGGTACAATGGCTACACCTTC. Its protein product is CASSQGGYNGYTF.

This clonotype showed up many times. The chain joins TRBV20-1 to TRBJ2-7; no reliable D call. The CDR3 has 14 amino acids. Trimming took 5 bases from V and 3 from J, leaving 17 bases between them. CDR1 and CDR2 (germline): DFQATT, SNEGSKA (reference sequence). The CDR3 sequence is CSARGPVRVYEQYF. As DNA, the CDR3 is TGCAGTGCTCGCGGTCCAGTCCGCGTCTACGAGCAGTACTTC.

This chain joins TRBV20-1 and TRBJ2-3, with D hard to call. V shed 0 bases and J shed 1 base, with 8 bases lying between them. This CDR3 comprises 14 residues. Germline lookup yields CDR1 DFQATT and CDR2 SNEGSKA (reference sequence). CDR3 loop: CSARDNRGTDTQYF. CDR3 in DNA: TGCAGTGCTAGAGATAATAGGGGCACAGATACGCAGTATTTT.

For this clonotype: Its ends do not fully match the called genes, so a read error is possible. The V and J genes are TRBV12-3 or TRBV12-4 and TRBJ1-1; D not resolved. The CDR3 is made up of 12 amino acids. CDR3 region: CASSFRNAEAFF. For the CDR3, the DNA is TGTGCCAGCAGTTTCCGGAACGCTGAAGCTTTCTTT.

This chain connects TRBV28 to TRBJ2-3; no clear D. Germline CDR1 reads MDHEN; CDR2 reads SYDVKM. The CDR3 extends over 15 amino acids. V gave up 6 bases and J gave up 1 base, with 14 bases separating them. CDR3 in DNA: TGTGCCAGCAGCCAACTGGAAACGGGCACAGATACGCAGTATTTT. Translated: CASSQLETGTDTQYF.

This clonotype occurred a few times. CDR3: CASSPRTPLNSTDTQYF. The CDR3, as DNA: TGTGCCAGCAGCCCCCGCACGCCCCTGAATTCCACAGATACGCAGTATTTT. J is TRBJ2-3 and V is TRBV7-9; D is ambiguous. Deletions cut 5 bases from V and 2 bases from J, with 20 bases between. The V gene's germline CDR1 is SEHNR and CDR2 FQNEAQ (reference sequence). This CDR3 is 17 amino acids long.

This chain connects TRBV27 to TRBJ2-7; 9 nucleotides agree with TRBD2. V shed 5 bases, J shed 6 bases, and the junction held 8 bases outside the gene matches. Germline V gene data show CDR1 as MNHEY and CDR2 as SMNVEV (reference sequence). The CDR3 has 14 residues. Here the CDR3 reads CASSLNSGRTEQYF. In DNA form, the CDR3 reads TGTGCCAGCAGTCTCAATAGCGGGAGAACCGAGCAGTACTTC.

This clonotype was observed many times. The gene calls are TRBV9 and TRBJ2-7; tentative D call: TRBD1 (5 bases). The V gene lost 4 bases and the J gene lost 4 bases, with 21 bases spanning the gap. CDR1 is SGDLS, CDR2 YYNGEE, per germline. CDR3 size: 16 residues. The CDR3 loop reads CASSPSGQGRGYEQYF. The CDR3 DNA sequence: TGTGCCAGCAGCCCCTCTGGGCAGGGTAGGGGATACGAGCAGTACTTC.

This clonotype has more than one count but fewer than ten. This sequence joins TRBV29-1 and TRBJ2-2, with TRBD1 matching over 7 bases. Trimming at V came to 7 bases and at J to 1 base, leaving 6 bases not matched to a gene. This CDR3 has 14 residues. Germline CDR1 is SQVTM and CDR2 is ANQGSEA. The CDR3 is CSDATGRNTGELFF. As DNA, the CDR3 is TGCAGCGACGCGACAGGGAGGAACACCGGGGAGCTGTTTTTT.

This clonotype was detected ten times or more. This chain connects TRBV5-1 to TRBJ2-5, with 14 bases lining up with TRBD2. The CDR3 has 16 amino acids. CDR1 is SGHRS and CDR2 is YFSETQ in the germline V gene. V shed 4 bases, J shed 3 bases, and the junction held 5 bases outside the gene matches. The CDR3 spells CASSLGTSGSKETQYF. The CDR3 bases are TGCGCCAGCAGCCTTGGGACTAGCGGGAGCAAAGAGACCCAGTACTTC.

This clonotype occurred a few times. The J gene is TRBJ2-7, the V gene TRBV5-1; D ambiguous. V was pared by 3 bases and J by 7 bases, with 11 bases between. Germline V CDR1 and CDR2: SGHRS, YFSETQ. The CDR3 extends over 12 amino acids. CDR3 loop: CASSSGPREQYF. The CDR3 DNA reads TGCGCCAGCAGCTCCGGGCCCCGAGAGCAGTACTTC.

This clonotype has a count of ten or more. The chain joins TRBV12-3 or TRBV12-4 to TRBJ2-5; perhaps D is TRBD1 or TRBD2 (5 bases each). The CDR3 contains 13 residues. Trimming removed 5 bases at V and 1 base at J, with 8 bases between. The DNA of the CDR3 is TGTGCCAGCAGTCGGGACGGCCAAGAGACCCAGTACTTC. Its protein is CASSRDGQETQYF.